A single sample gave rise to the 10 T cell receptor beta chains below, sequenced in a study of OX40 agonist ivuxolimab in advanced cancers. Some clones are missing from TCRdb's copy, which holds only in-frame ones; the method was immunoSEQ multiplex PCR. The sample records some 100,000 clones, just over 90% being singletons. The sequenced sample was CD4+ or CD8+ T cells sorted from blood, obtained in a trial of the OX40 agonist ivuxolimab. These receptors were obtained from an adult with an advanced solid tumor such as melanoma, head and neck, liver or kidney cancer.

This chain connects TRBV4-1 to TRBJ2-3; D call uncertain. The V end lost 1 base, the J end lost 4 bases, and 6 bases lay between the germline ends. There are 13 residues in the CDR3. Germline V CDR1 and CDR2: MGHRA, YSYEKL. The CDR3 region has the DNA TGCGCCAGCAGCCAAGCCCAGGCAGATACGCAGTATTTT. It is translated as CASSQAQADTQYF.

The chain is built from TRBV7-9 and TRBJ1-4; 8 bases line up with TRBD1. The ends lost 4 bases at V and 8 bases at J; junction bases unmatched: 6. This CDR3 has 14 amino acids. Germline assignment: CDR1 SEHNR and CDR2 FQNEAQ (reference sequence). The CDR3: CASSSDRVKEKLFF. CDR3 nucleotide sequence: TGTGCCAGCAGCTCGGACAGGGTAAAGGAAAAACTGTTTTTT.

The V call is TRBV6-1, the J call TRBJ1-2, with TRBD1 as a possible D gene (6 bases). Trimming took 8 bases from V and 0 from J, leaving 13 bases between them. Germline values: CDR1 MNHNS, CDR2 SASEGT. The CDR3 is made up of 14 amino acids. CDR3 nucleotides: TGTGCCAGCGGGATCGGACAGTCTAACTATGGCTACACCTTC. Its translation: CASGIGQSNYGYTF.

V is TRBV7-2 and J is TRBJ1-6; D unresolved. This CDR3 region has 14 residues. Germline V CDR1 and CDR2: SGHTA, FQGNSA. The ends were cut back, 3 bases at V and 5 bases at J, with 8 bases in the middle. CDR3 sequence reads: CASSFWADNSPLHF. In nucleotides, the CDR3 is TGTGCCAGCAGCTTTTGGGCCGATAATTCACCCCTCCACTTT.

Written as DNA, the CDR3 is TGCGCCAGCAGCTTGGTTAGCGGCCCCACCGGGGAGCTGTTTTTT. Translation gives CASSLVSGPTGELFF. The rearrangement uses TRBV5-1 and TRBJ2-2, with D possibly matching TRBD2 (6 bases). This CDR3 has 15 amino acids. The germline V gene encodes CDR1 SGHRS and CDR2 YFSETQ. Trimming shortened V by 0 bases and J by 4 bases, and 10 bases separated the two germline ends.

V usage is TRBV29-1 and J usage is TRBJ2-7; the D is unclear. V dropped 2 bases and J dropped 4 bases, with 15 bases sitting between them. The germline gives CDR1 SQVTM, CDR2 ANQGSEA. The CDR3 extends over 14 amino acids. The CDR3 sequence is CSVENPSETYEQYF. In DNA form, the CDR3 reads TGCAGCGTTGAAAACCCCTCTGAAACTTACGAGCAGTACTTC.

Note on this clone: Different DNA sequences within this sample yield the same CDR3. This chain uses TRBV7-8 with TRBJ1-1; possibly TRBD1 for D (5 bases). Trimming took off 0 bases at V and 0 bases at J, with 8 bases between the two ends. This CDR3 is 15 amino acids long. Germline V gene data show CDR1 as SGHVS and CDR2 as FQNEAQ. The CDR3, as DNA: TGTGCCAGCAGCTTAGCTGGGGGGGTGAACACTGAAGCTTTCTTT. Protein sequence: CASSLAGGVNTEAFF.

Written as DNA, the CDR3 is TGCGCCAGCAGCCAAGATCCCGGGCAGAAAAACACTGAAGCTTTCTTT. Translating gives CASSQDPGQKNTEAFF. V is TRBV4-3 and J is TRBJ1-1; D is ambiguous. The CDR3 totals 16 residues. Germline CDR1 is LGHNA and CDR2 is YSLEER. The V gene lost 0 bases and the J gene lost 2 bases, with 13 bases spanning the gap.

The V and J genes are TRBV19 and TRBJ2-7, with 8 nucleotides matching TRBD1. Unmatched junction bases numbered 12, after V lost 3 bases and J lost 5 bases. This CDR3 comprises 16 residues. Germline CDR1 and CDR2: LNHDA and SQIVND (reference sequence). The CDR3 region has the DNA TGTGCCAGTAGTATGGGTTGGGGGACAGGTGACAACGAGCAGTACTTC. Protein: CASSMGWGTGDNEQYF.

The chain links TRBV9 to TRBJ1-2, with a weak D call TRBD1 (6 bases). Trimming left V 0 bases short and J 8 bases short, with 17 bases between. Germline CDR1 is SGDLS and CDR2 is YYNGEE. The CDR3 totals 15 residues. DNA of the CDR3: TGTGCCAGCAGCGTAGACGCAGGGGACCTCTACGGCTACACCTTC. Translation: CASSVDAGDLYGYTF.